A single T cell receptor (beta chain) is shown here with its context. Its target is unknown. This sample stems from a study of blood T cells in healthy people across ages. Study outcomes and limitations: Long-lived and aged donors differed, with more naive CD4+ cells and higher diversity in the long-lived.

Primers used in a second PCR of about 6 to 12 cycles were a sample-barcoded 5' primer and a J-beta primer mix. A minimum of 2.5 million CDR3-containing paired-end reads was obtained for each sample. TCRdb re-analysed the 5' RACE reads in MiXCR, keeping a single row per CDR3 protein. The sample has roughly 1.5 million distinct CDR3 sequences; around 40% are singletons. Trimming removed 0 bases at V and 1 base at J, with 9 bases between. The CDR3 sequence is 15 residues long. Germline CDR1 and CDR2: LGHNA and YSLEER. Per individual sample, total RNA of at least 6 micrograms was extracted. J is TRBJ2-5 and V is TRBV4-3; the D is unclear. This receptor was identified in a woman younger than 30 in good health. Sequencing was done on a sample of blood. The CDR3 region is CASSQDVRRQETQYF. The CDR3 nucleotides read TGCGCCAGCAGCCAAGATGTGCGGCGCCAAGAGACCCAGTACTTC.